The source of this TCR beta chain is a study of neoadjuvant anti-PD-1 for oral cavity cancer. Study-wide background: Most patients had three to four biweekly doses of 3 mg/kg nivolumab before resection. Patients without progression got a fourth dose around day 43.

This CDR3 comprises 13 residues. CDR1 is GTSNPN and CDR2 is SVGIG in the germline V gene (reference sequence). With 8 bases removed from V and 6 bases from J, the gap between germline ends came to 20 bases. Patients had newly diagnosed, untreated stage II-IVA oral cavity squamous cell carcinoma. Blood cells were analyzed directly, without culture or expansion. The repertoire was sequenced with immunoSEQ multiplex PCR; TCRdb's copy has only in-frame clones and lacks some. The table has about 16,000 clones, 55% to 70% seen once; the top ten hold roughly 3%. The receptor comes from a person between 40 and 85 years old with oral cavity squamous cell carcinoma. V usage is TRBV30 and J usage is TRBJ2-7; possibly TRBD2 for D (5 bases). Specimen: PBMCs, collected before nivolumab (anti-PD-1) treatment. DNA for the CDR3: TGTGCCCTCACGAAAGGAGGCCTCTCCGAGCAGTACTTC. This gives the protein CALTKGGLSEQYF.